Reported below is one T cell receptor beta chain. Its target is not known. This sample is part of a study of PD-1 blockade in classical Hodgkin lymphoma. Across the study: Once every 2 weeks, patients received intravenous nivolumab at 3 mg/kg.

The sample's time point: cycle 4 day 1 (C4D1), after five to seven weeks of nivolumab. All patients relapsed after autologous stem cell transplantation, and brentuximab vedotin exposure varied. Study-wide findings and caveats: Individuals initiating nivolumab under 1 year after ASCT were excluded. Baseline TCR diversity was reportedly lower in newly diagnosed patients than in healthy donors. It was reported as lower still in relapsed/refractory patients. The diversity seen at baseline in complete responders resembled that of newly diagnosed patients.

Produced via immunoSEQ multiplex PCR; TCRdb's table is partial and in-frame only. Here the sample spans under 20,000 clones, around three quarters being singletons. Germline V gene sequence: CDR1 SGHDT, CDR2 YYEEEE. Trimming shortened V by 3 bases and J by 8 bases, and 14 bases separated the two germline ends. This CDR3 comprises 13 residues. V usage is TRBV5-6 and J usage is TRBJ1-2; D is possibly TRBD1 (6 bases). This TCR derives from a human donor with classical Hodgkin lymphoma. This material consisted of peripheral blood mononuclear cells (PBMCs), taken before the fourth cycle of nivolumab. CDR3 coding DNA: TGTGCCAGCAGCTCGACCAGGGGCGAGGGCTACACCTTC. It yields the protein CASSSTRGEGYTF.